This T cell receptor beta chain was captured in a study of blood T cell repertoires in COVID-19. Overall study: Samples came from the United States, Italy and Spain, spanning acute and convalescent COVID-19. PBMCs, B-cell-depleted T cells, or T cells provided the cDNA or gDNA that made up the material.

Authors' methods: Amplified reference gene primers provided the basis for estimating nucleated cell counts. Here immunoSEQ multiplex PCR was the method, and the copy in TCRdb shows in-frame clones only, minus some. V, J and clone size were drawn from that table, and D and trimming were deduced from the DNA. Counted here are more than 100,000 clones, approximately 81% occurring once; the ten biggest clones make up around 4.1%. The receptor comes from a woman older than 75 with acute or convalescent COVID-19. Material for sequencing was peripheral blood.

Here the CDR3 reads CASSFRRRAGTGELFF. The CDR3 nucleotides are TGTGCCAGCAGTTTCCGTAGGAGGGCGGGCACCGGGGAGCTGTTTTTT. The chain recombines TRBV27 with TRBJ2-2; weak D call: TRBD2 (6 bases). The CDR3 sequence is 16 residues long. Trimming left V 3 bases short and J 4 bases short, with 15 bases between. Per germline, CDR1 MNHEY and CDR2 SMNVEV (reference sequence).